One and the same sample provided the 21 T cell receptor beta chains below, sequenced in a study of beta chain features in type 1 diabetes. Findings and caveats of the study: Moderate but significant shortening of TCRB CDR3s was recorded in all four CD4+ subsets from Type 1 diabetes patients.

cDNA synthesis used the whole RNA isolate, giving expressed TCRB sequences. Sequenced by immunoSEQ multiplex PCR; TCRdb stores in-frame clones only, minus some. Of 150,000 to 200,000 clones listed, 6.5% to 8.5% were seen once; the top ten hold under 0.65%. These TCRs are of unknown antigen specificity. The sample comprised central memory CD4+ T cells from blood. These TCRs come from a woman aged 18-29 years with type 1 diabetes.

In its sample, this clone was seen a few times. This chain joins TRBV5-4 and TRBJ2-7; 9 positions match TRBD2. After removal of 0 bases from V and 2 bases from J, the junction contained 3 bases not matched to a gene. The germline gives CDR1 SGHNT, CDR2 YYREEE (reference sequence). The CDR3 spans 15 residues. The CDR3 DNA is TGTGCCAGCAGCTTGGCGACTAGCGGTCCCTACGAGCAGTACTTC. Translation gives CASSLATSGPYEQYF.

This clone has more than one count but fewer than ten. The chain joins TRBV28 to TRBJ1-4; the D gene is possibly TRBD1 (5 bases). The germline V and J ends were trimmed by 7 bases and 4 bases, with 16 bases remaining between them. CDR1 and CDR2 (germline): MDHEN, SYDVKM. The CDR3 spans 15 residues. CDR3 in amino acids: CASTRATAGNEKLFF. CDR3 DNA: TGTGCCAGCACCAGGGCGACGGCCGGTAATGAAAAACTGTTTTTT.

CDR3 DNA sequence: TGTGCCGGAGGGACAGGGTGGACCGGGGAGCTGTTTTTT. Amino acid sequence: CAGGTGWTGELFF. This chain joins TRBV28 and TRBJ2-2, with 9 positions matching TRBD1. The CDR3 is 13 residues long. Trimming at V came to 11 bases and at J to 5 bases, leaving 6 bases not matched to a gene. Germline V gene data show CDR1 as MDHEN and CDR2 as SYDVKM. The variable domain in full, with the rest retrieved from reference TRBV28 and TRBJ2-2, is DVKVTQSSRYLVKRTGEKVFLECVQDMDHENMFWYRQDPGLGLRLIYFSYDVKMKEKGDIPEGYSVSREKKERFSLILESASTNQTSMYLCAGGTGWTGELFFGEGSRLTVL.

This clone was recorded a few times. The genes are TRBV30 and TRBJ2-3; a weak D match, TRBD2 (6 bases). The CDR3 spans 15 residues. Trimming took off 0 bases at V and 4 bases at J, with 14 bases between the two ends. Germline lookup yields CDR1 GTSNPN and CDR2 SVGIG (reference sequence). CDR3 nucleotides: TGTGCCTGGAGTGTAGGGCACCCGGGGGCAGATACGCAGTATTTT. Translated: CAWSVGHPGADTQYF.

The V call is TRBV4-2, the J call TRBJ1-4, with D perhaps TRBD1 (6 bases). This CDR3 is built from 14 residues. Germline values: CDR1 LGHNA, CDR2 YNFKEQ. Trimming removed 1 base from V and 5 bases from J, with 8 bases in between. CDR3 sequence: CASSQGDNNEKLFF. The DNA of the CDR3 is TGTGCCAGCAGCCAAGGGGACAACAATGAAAAACTGTTTTTT.

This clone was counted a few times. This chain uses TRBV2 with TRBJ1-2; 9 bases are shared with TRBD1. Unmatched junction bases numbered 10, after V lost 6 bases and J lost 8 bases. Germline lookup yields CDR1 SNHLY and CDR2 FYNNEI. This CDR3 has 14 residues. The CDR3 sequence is CASRRPGTGNGYTF. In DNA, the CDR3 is TGTGCCAGCAGGCGACCCGGGACAGGGAACGGCTACACCTTC.

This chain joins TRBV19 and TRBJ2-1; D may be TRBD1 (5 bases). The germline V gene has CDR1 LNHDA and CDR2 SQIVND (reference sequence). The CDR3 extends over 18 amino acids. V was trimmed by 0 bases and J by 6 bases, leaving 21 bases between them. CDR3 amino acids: CASSIDHQQAPPGNEQFF. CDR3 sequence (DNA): TGTGCCAGTAGTATAGATCACCAACAGGCTCCTCCGGGCAATGAGCAGTTCTTC.

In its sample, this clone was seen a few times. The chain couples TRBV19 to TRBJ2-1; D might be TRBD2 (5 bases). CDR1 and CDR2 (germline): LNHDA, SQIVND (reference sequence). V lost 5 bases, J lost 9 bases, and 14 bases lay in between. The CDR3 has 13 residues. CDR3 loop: CASSFEAAGEQFF. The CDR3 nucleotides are TGTGCCAGTAGTTTCGAGGCGGCGGGTGAGCAGTTCTTC.

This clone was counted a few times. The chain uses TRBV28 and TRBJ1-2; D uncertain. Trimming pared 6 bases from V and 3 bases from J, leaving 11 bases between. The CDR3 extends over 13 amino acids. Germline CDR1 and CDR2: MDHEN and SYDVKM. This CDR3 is CASRVDSDYGYTF. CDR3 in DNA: TGTGCCAGCAGGGTCGACTCAGACTATGGCTACACCTTC.

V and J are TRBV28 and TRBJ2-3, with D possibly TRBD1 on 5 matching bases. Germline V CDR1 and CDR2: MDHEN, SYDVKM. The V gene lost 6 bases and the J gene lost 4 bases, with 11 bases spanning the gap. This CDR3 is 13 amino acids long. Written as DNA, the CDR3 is TGTGCCAGCAGACCCCAGGGATCAGATACGCAGTATTTT. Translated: CASRPQGSDTQYF.

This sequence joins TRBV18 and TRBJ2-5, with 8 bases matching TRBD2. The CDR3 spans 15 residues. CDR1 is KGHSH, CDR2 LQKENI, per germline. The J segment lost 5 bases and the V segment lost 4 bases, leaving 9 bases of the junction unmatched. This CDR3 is CASSLNGGADETQYF. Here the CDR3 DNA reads TGTGCCAGCTCACTGAACGGGGGGGCCGATGAGACCCAGTACTTC.

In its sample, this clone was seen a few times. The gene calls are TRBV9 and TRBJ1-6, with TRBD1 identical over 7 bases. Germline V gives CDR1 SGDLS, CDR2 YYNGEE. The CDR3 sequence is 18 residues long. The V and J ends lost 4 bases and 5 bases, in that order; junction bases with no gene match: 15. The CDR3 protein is CASSPLGLGRGNNSPLHF. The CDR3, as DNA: TGTGCCAGCAGCCCATTGGGGTTAGGCAGGGGGAATAATTCACCCCTCCACTTT.

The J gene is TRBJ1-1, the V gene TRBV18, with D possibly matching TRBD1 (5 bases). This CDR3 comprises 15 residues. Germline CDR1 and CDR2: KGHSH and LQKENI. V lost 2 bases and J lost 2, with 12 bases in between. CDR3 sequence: CASSPIRVENTEAFF. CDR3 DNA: TGTGCCAGCTCACCAATCAGGGTCGAAAACACTGAAGCTTTCTTT.

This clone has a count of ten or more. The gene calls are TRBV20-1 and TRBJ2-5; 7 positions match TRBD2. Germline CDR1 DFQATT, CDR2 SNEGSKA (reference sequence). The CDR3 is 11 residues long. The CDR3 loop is CSPLGGETQYF. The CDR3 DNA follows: TGCAGCCCACTGGGGGGGGAGACCCAGTACTTC.

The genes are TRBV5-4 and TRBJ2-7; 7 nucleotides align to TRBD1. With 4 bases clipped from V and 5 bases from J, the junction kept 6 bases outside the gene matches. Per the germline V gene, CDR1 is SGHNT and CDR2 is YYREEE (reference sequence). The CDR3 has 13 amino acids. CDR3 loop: CASSLQGVHEQYF. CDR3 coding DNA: TGTGCCAGCAGCCTTCAGGGGGTCCACGAGCAGTACTTC.

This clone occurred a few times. CDR3 DNA: TGCAGCGTCGTCGGGGACACCGATCAGCCCCAGCATTTT. This translates into CSVVGDTDQPQHF. The chain couples TRBV29-1 to TRBJ1-5, with TRBD1 as a possible D gene (6 bases). The CDR3 length is 13 residues. The germline gives CDR1 SQVTM, CDR2 ANQGSEA. Trimming removed 6 bases at V and 5 bases at J, with 14 bases between.

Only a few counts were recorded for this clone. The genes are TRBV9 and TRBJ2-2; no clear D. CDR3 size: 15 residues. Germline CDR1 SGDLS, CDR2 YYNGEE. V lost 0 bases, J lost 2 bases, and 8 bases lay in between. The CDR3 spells CASSVDPGNTGELFF. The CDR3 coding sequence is TGTGCCAGCAGCGTAGATCCAGGTAACACCGGGGAGCTGTTTTTT.

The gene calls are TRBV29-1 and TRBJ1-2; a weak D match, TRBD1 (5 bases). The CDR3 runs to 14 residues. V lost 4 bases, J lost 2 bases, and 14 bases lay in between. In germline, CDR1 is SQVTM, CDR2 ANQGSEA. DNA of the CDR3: TGCAGCGTTGTCGAGGGGCGGGGGAACTATGGCTACACCTTC. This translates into CSVVEGRGNYGYTF.

This chain's CDR3 is CASSVPTGHNEKLFF. CDR3 coding DNA: TGTGCCAGCAGCGTACCGACAGGGCATAATGAAAAACTGTTTTTT. This chain links TRBV7-9 with TRBJ1-4; 7 bases are a match to TRBD1. Germline values: CDR1 SEHNR, CDR2 FQNEAQ (reference sequence). The CDR3 is 15 residues long. Trimming cost V 5 bases and J 4 bases; bases outside gene matches: 7. The variable domain in full, completed from reference TRBV7-9 and TRBJ1-4, reads DTGVSQNPRHKITKRGQNVTFRCDPISEHNRLYWYRQTLGQGPEFLTYFQNEAQLEKSRLLSDRFSAERPKGSFSTLEIQRTEQGDSAMYLCASSVPTGHNEKLFFGSGTQLSVL.

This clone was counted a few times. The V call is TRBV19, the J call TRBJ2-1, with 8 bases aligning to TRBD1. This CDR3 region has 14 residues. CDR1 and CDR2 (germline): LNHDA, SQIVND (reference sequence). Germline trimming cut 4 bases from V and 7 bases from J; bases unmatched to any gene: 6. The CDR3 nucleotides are TGTGCCAGTAGTAGCCAGGGGGCAGGTAATGAGCAGTTCTTC. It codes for CASSSQGAGNEQFF.

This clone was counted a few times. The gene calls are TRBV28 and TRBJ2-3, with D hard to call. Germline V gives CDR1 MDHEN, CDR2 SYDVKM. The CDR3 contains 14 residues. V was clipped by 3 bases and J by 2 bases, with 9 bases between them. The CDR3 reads CASSFPPLTDTQYF. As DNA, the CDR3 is TGTGCCAGCAGTTTCCCTCCACTCACAGATACGCAGTATTTT.